Listed below are T cell receptor beta chains from one sample, sequenced in a study of shared clonotypes between healthy human individuals. Sequenced by immunoSEQ multiplex PCR; TCRdb stores in-frame clones only, minus some. The data contain approximately 2.1 million clones, about 92% of them singletons. What was sequenced was naive CD4+ T cells from PBMCs. Every receptor here comes from a young man in good health. Some clones in this sample may be carry-over from other donors' samples. Both conserved end residues are trimmed from each CDR3.

cdr3_aa: ASSFDRGDEKLF
v_call: TRBV7-2
j_call: TRBJ1-4

cdr3_aa: ASKTGTEYNEQF
v_call: TRBV5-1
j_call: TRBJ2-1

cdr3_aa: ASGRGQGAGELF
v_call: TRBV4-1
j_call: TRBJ2-2

cdr3_aa: ASSRGITEAF
v_call: TRBV6-1
j_call: TRBJ1-1

cdr3_aa: ASSQTYKNTEAF
v_call: TRBV4-3
j_call: TRBJ1-1

cdr3_aa: ASSQDCQGQPQH
v_call: TRBV14
j_call: TRBJ1-5

cdr3_aa: ASTTRDSDLHEQF
v_call: TRBV7-8
j_call: TRBJ2-1

cdr3_aa: ASSPEGRDYGYT
v_call: TRBV18
j_call: TRBJ1-2

cdr3_aa: SVELRAGLSGNTIY
v_call: TRBV29-1
j_call: TRBJ1-3

cdr3_aa: ASSLARLAGYEQY
v_call: TRBV5-6
j_call: TRBJ2-7

cdr3_aa: ASSFSGTEEKLF
v_call: TRBV28
j_call: TRBJ1-4

cdr3_aa: ASTSGQVNTEAF
v_call: TRBV5-1
j_call: TRBJ1-1

cdr3_aa: ASSFDRRFVEKLF
v_call: TRBV27
j_call: TRBJ1-4

cdr3_aa: ASSYSGVRNGYT
v_call: TRBV6-5
j_call: TRBJ1-2

cdr3_aa: ASSLDRGREGEAF
v_call: TRBV2
j_call: TRBJ1-1

cdr3_aa: ATSRPGYRDLLQEVAGNTIY
v_call: TRBV15
j_call: TRBJ1-3

cdr3_aa: ASSPQGSRETQY
v_call: TRBV5-4
j_call: TRBJ2-5

cdr3_aa: ASSLQGSSGYT
v_call: TRBV19
j_call: TRBJ1-2

cdr3_aa: VAGRADTQY
v_call: TRBV28
j_call: TRBJ2-3

cdr3_aa: ASSAGAYSNQPQH
v_call: TRBV25-1
j_call: TRBJ1-5

cdr3_aa: ASSLRTGGTQY
v_call: TRBV27
j_call: TRBJ2-5

cdr3_aa: ASSIVADTQY
v_call: TRBV19
j_call: TRBJ2-3

cdr3_aa: ASSPPTARFNYGYT
v_call: TRBV18
j_call: TRBJ1-2

cdr3_aa: ASSTLGTQNIQY
v_call: TRBV27
j_call: TRBJ2-4

cdr3_aa: ASSLRLAYEQY
v_call: TRBV27
j_call: TRBJ2-7

cdr3_aa: ASSLERGGGELF
v_call: TRBV5-4
j_call: TRBJ2-2

cdr3_aa: ASRLAGSTDTQY
v_call: TRBV2
j_call: TRBJ2-3

cdr3_aa: ASSKVAGPSSGANVLT
v_call: TRBV21-1
j_call: TRBJ2-6

cdr3_aa: ASSKDRNQETQY
v_call: TRBV11-2
j_call: TRBJ2-5

cdr3_aa: ASSRIPGLYNEQF
v_call: TRBV7-8
j_call: TRBJ2-1

cdr3_aa: ASSLVWDSGSEAF
v_call: TRBV7-2
j_call: TRBJ1-1

cdr3_aa: ASSSGPRGETQY
v_call: TRBV5-5
j_call: TRBJ2-5

cdr3_aa: ASSYGVRGDTEAF
v_call: TRBV6-6
j_call: TRBJ1-1

cdr3_aa: SVLGGADQPQH
v_call: TRBV29-1
j_call: TRBJ1-5

cdr3_aa: ASSRRGGRETQY
v_call: TRBV14
j_call: TRBJ2-5

cdr3_aa: ASSPGQGRTDTQY
v_call: TRBV5-1
j_call: TRBJ2-3

cdr3_aa: ASKDRLGYT
v_call: TRBV2
j_call: TRBJ1-2